The clone carrying this T cell receptor (beta chain) has a handful of counts. The antigen remains unidentified. TCRdb passed the 5' RACE reads through MiXCR, listing each CDR3 protein once. The table lists under 110,000 distinct CDR3 sequences, around 11% of them singletons, with roughly 27% in the top ten. The data belong to a study of T-cell memory formation after mild COVID-19. Overall study context: Clusters were largely donor specific.

The CDR3 spans 11 residues. V lost 0 bases, J lost 5 bases, and 5 bases lay in between. Per germline, CDR1 SQVTM and CDR2 ANQGSEA. Study-wide results and limits: A subset of responding clones appeared in pre-infection memory, suggesting cross-reactive memory joined.

Input material: PBMCs or a T cell subset sorted from them (not recorded which). The V gene is TRBV29-1, the J gene TRBJ2-7; D not certain. The source is an adult woman who had mild COVID-19 (a few samples of this study predate the infection). Cell type and time point are not known. The chain's CDR3 is CSVEDRHEQYF. CDR3 DNA: TGCAGCGTTGAAGATCGACACGAGCAGTACTTC.